The 21 T cell receptor beta chains below were found in one sample sequenced in a study of beta chain features in type 1 diabetes listed by TCRdb under 2018. Libraries were built with the immunoSEQ multiplex PCR assay. The entire amount of isolated RNA was reverse transcribed using the High Capacity cDNA Reverse Transcription Kit, so the sequenced TCRB transcripts were expressed ones. TCRdb obtained this table from immuneACCESS and retained in-frame rearrangements with V and J assigned. These tables miss some clones; where compared with another copy, unresolved V genes account for less than half of the shortfall, and the remainder is unexplained. Present in this sample are around 340,000 clones, 6.5% to 10% of which were seen just once. The ten largest clones capture around 0.45% of the sample. Source material: central memory CD4+ T cells from blood. These receptors originate from a young woman in good health.

This chain uses TRBV10-3 with TRBJ2-1, with D perhaps matching TRBD1 (6 bases). The CDR3 length is 13 residues. Trimming took 5 bases from V and 8 from J, leaving 13 bases between them. From germline, CDR1 is ENHRY and CDR2 SYGVKD. CDR3 in amino acids: CAISTTGDDEQFF. CDR3 sequence (DNA): TGTGCCATCAGTACGACAGGTGACGATGAGCAGTTCTTC.

This clone was observed a handful of times. This CDR3 is CASSARRGETQYF. Written as DNA, the CDR3 is TGTGCCAGCAGCGCACGAAGGGGAGAGACCCAGTACTTC. The chain employs TRBV7-2 and TRBJ2-5, with TRBD1 as a possible D gene (5 bases). The germline gives CDR1 SGHTA, CDR2 FQGNSA. CDR3 length: 13 residues. Trimming pared 5 bases from V and 4 bases from J, leaving 11 bases between.

This clone was found a few times. The chain links TRBV7-6 to TRBJ2-5; no clear D gene. V lost 8 bases, J lost 5 bases, and 12 bases lay in between. Germline V gene lookup returns CDR1 SGHVS and CDR2 FNYEAQ. CDR3 size: 12 residues. The CDR3 coding sequence is TGTGCCAGCTCCAGGTTCGGGGAGACCCAGTACTTC. Amino acid sequence: CASSRFGETQYF.

The table lists this clone with a few counts. The DNA for the CDR3 is TGTGCCACCAGTCTGGCAATCCTTGCGAACACCGGGGAGCTGTTTTTT. Translated: CATSLAILANTGELFF. This chain joins TRBV15 and TRBJ2-2; the D is unclear. The CDR3 length is 16 residues. Trimming shortened V by 6 bases and J by 0 bases, and 14 bases separated the two germline ends. Germline V gene sequence: CDR1 LNHNV, CDR2 YYDKDF (reference sequence).

V usage is TRBV11-1 and J usage is TRBJ2-1, with 7 bases identical to TRBD1. Germline CDR1 SGHAT, CDR2 FQDESV (reference sequence). Losses at the gene ends were 5 bases for V and 6 bases for J; bases not matched to a gene: 4. CDR3 size: 13 residues. The CDR3 sequence: CASSMGQSNEQFF. CDR3 nucleotides: TGTGCCAGCAGCATGGGACAGTCCAATGAGCAGTTCTTC.

This clone was observed a few times. The chain employs TRBV7-2 and TRBJ2-7; D might be TRBD2 (6 bases). CDR1 and CDR2 (germline): SGHTA, FQGNSA. CDR3 length: 16 residues. V dropped 5 bases and J dropped 4 bases, with 21 bases sitting between them. CDR3 in amino acids: CASSRGRPGLQYEQYF. The CDR3 DNA reads TGTGCCAGCAGCCGAGGACGGCCGGGACTGCAATACGAGCAGTACTTC.

The chain carries TRBV10-3 and TRBJ1-5, with 7 bases matching TRBD1. V shed 11 bases and J 4 bases; nucleotides not matched to a gene: 11. The V gene's germline CDR1 is ENHRY and CDR2 SYGVKD. The CDR3 contains 14 residues. CDR3 DNA: TGTGCCGTACGTCAAGGACAGGAAAATCAGCCCCAGCATTTT. Its translation: CAVRQGQENQPQHF.

There are a few counts of this clone. The genes are TRBV19 and TRBJ1-2; D may be TRBD1 (5 bases). Trimming cost V 5 bases and J 3 bases, with 10 bases left between them. The CDR3 totals 13 residues. Germline V gene data show CDR1 as LNHDA and CDR2 as SQIVND (reference sequence). DNA of the CDR3: TGTGCCAGTAGTTCCGGGGACTACTATGGCTACACCTTC. Residues: CASSSGDYYGYTF.

This chain's CDR3 is CASSLSGFGDTQYF. CDR3 coding DNA: TGTGCCAGCAGCTTATCAGGGTTCGGAGATACGCAGTATTTT. The chain has TRBV5-6 and TRBJ2-3; tentatively, D is TRBD1 (5 bases). The CDR3 is 14 residues long. Germline CDR1 reads SGHDT; CDR2 reads YYEEEE. Trimming removed 2 bases from V and 5 bases from J, with 12 bases in between.

The J gene is TRBJ2-1, the V gene TRBV19, with D maybe TRBD2 (6 bases). Trimming stripped 5 bases from V and 1 base from J, with 12 bases between. Germline loops: CDR1 LNHDA, CDR2 SQIVND (reference sequence). The CDR3 runs to 15 residues. CDR3 in DNA: TGTGCCAGTAGTCCCCGGGACTTATCCTACAATGAGCAGTTCTTC. Residues: CASSPRDLSYNEQFF. The variable domain in full, completed from reference TRBV19 and TRBJ2-1, reads DGGITQSPKYLFRKEGQNVTLSCEQNLNHDAMYWYRQDPGQGLRLIYYSQIVNDFQKGDIAEGYSVSREKKESFPLTVTSAQKNPTAFYLCASSPRDLSYNEQFFGPGTRLTVL.

The CDR3 loop reads CSVETVNTGELFF. The CDR3, as DNA: TGCAGCGTTGAAACAGTGAACACCGGGGAGCTGTTTTTT. The rearrangement links TRBV29-1 to TRBJ2-2; D not resolved. V gave up 2 bases and J gave up 1 base, with 5 bases separating them. Germline V gives CDR1 SQVTM, CDR2 ANQGSEA. There are 13 residues in the CDR3.

The chain joins TRBV25-1 to TRBJ2-7, with D tentatively TRBD1 (5 bases). Trimming left V 6 bases short and J 7 bases short, with 16 bases between. Germline V CDR1 and CDR2: MGHDK, SYGVNS. CDR3 length: 13 amino acids. Here the CDR3 DNA reads TGTGCCAGCAGAAGAGACAGCCCTCGGGAGCAGTACTTC. Its translation: CASRRDSPREQYF.

J is TRBJ2-7 and V is TRBV5-1; 7 nucleotides align to TRBD2. V lost 1 base to trimming and J lost 7 bases; unmatched junction nucleotides: 14. There are 16 residues in the CDR3. Germline loops: CDR1 SGHRS, CDR2 YFSETQ. CDR3 nucleotides: TGCGCCAGCAGCTTGTCGGCGGGAGTGCTTGGGGGTGAGCAGTACTTC. It encodes CASSLSAGVLGGEQYF. The full variable domain, in which reference TRBV5-1 and TRBJ2-7 provide the parts outside the CDR3, is KAGVTQTPRYLIKTRGQQVTLSCSPISGHRSVSWYQQTPGQGLQFLFEYFSETQRNKGNFPGRFSGRQFSNSRSEMNVSTLELGDSALYLCASSLSAGVLGGEQYFGPGTRLTVT.

This clone appeared a few times. The chain joins TRBV7-2 to TRBJ2-7; D not resolved. Deletions cut 5 bases from V and 4 bases from J, with 18 bases between. This CDR3 spans 15 amino acids. CDR1 and CDR2 (germline): SGHTA, FQGNSA. The DNA of the CDR3 is TGTGCCAGCAGCCGGCCGGGTATGGGGATATACGAGCAGTACTTC. Its translation: CASSRPGMGIYEQYF.

The V gene is TRBV19, the J gene TRBJ2-7; D not resolved. CDR1 and CDR2 (germline): LNHDA, SQIVND (reference sequence). V shed 5 bases and J shed 0 bases, with 11 bases lying between them. This CDR3 has 14 residues. The CDR3 bases are TGTGCCAGTAGTCTTGGGTCCATCTCCTACGAGCAGTACTTC. Translating gives CASSLGSISYEQYF.

This clone has ten or more counts. V is TRBV5-5 and J is TRBJ1-5; TRBD1 aligns across 7 bases. The CDR3 totals 14 residues. CDR1 and CDR2 from the germline V gene are SGHKS and YYEKEE (reference sequence). V shed 4 bases and J 7 bases; nucleotides not matched to a gene: 8. The CDR3 region has the DNA TGTGCCAGCAGCCGAGACAGGGCTAGCCAGCCCCAGCATTTT. It is translated as CASSRDRASQPQHF.

This rearrangement joins TRBV7-9 to TRBJ2-1, with 13 bases that match TRBD2. Trimming at V came to 5 bases and at J to 10 bases, leaving 8 bases not matched to a gene. The CDR3 spans 15 residues. The germline CDR1 and CDR2 sequences are SEHNR and FQNEAQ (reference sequence). CDR3 loop: CASSETSGRAREQFF. CDR3 coding DNA: TGTGCCAGCAGCGAAACTAGCGGGAGGGCCAGGGAGCAGTTCTTC.

This clone appeared a few times. The V gene is TRBV7-6, the J gene TRBJ2-1; TRBD2 aligns across 12 bases. Germline assignment: CDR1 SGHVS and CDR2 FNYEAQ. The V and J ends lost 5 bases and 6 bases, in that order; junction bases with no gene match: 8. The CDR3 is 16 residues long. CDR3 sequence: CASSQYLAGGPNEQFF. In DNA, the CDR3 is TGTGCCAGCAGCCAGTATCTAGCGGGAGGGCCCAATGAGCAGTTCTTC.

The CDR3 sequence is CASSATLGYTF. CDR3 bases: TGTGCCAGCAGCGCGACATTGGGCTACACCTTC. V usage is TRBV7-8 and J usage is TRBJ1-2; unclear D gene. Germline V CDR1 and CDR2: SGHVS, FQNEAQ. The CDR3 length is 11 residues. V gave up 5 bases and J gave up 8 bases, with 9 bases separating them.

This clone has more than one count but fewer than ten. This rearrangement joins TRBV4-3 to TRBJ1-4; unclear D gene. CDR3 size: 16 residues. V lost 0 bases and J 7 bases, leaving 15 bases between the germline ends. Germline V gene data show CDR1 as LGHNA and CDR2 as YSLEER. CDR3 amino acids: CASSQDIRGGSEKLFF. The CDR3 nucleotides read TGCGCCAGCAGCCAAGACATCCGGGGAGGGAGTGAAAAACTGTTTTTT.

The V call is TRBV5-1, the J call TRBJ2-1; perhaps TRBD2 as D (5 bases). CDR1 is SGHRS and CDR2 is YFSETQ in the germline V gene. Trimming left V 0 bases short and J 2 bases short, with 9 bases between. The CDR3 sequence is 15 residues long. The CDR3 DNA reads as TGCGCCAGCAGCTTGGAGGCGGGTCCCTACAATGAGCAGTTCTTC. This gives the protein CASSLEAGPYNEQFF.